The 20 T cell receptor beta chains below all came from one sample that was sequenced in a study of tumor and adjacent non-tumor tissue in lung cancer. The library came from three nested PCR rounds adapted from ARM-PCR protocols. From the multiplex PCR reads, TCRdb called clonotypes with MiXCR, one entry per CDR3 protein. The data show tens of thousands of distinct CDR3 sequences, with about two thirds seen just once and about a quarter held by the top ten. This sample's RNA came from whole unsorted tissue. The normal lung tissue was taken more than 3 cm from the tumor edge. The specimen was distant non-tumor lung tissue. These receptors were obtained from a woman between 45 and 60 years old with non-small cell lung cancer.

As concerns this clonotype: A much larger clone differs from this one at a single base, so this may be a read error. The chain links TRBV24-1 to TRBJ2-1; D remains unclear. There are 16 residues in the CDR3. CDR1 and CDR2 from the germline V gene are KGHDR and SFDVKD. CDR3 nucleotides: TGTACCACCAGTGTAGGGATAAGGGCAAGTGGCGATGAGCAGTTCTTC. Translated, it gives CTTSVGIRASGDEQFF.

This clonotype was observed at least ten times. This chain uses TRBV5-6 with TRBJ2-2; D may be TRBD1 (6 bases). With 4 bases removed from V and 6 bases from J, the gap between germline ends came to 19 bases. The length of the CDR3 is 16 residues. CDR1 and CDR2 from the germline V gene are SGHDT and YYEEEE. CDR3: CASSVQGRVFAGELFF. CDR3 nucleotides: TGTGCCAGCAGCGTGCAGGGGCGGGTTTTCGCCGGGGAGCTGTTTTTT.

About this clonotype: A much larger clone differs by one base, so this may be a read error. This chain connects TRBV4-3 to TRBJ2-2; 14 bases are a match to TRBD2. The CDR3 extends over 17 amino acids. The germline CDR1 and CDR2 sequences are LGHNA and YSLEER. CDR3 amino acids: CARSQTSGRAGTGELFF. The DNA for the CDR3 is TGCGCCAGGAGCCAGACTAGCGGGAGGGCTGGGACCGGGGAGCTGTTTTTT.

To note about this clonotype: One end of the junction varies from germline; a read error may be responsible. The genes are TRBV5-1 and TRBJ2-7; D possibly corresponds to TRBD1 (5 bases). Per germline, CDR1 SGHRS and CDR2 YFSETQ. The CDR3 covers 15 residues. In DNA, the CDR3 is TGCGCCAGCAGCCCCAGGGCTAGTTCGACATACGAGCAGTGCTTC. This encodes CASSPRASSTYEQCF.

Comments on this clonotype: At one boundary the junction diverges from the germline segment, which might be a read error. The chain has TRBV11-2 and TRBJ2-7; TRBD1 matches 7 bases. The CDR3 runs 15 residues. Germline loops: CDR1 SGHAT, CDR2 FQNNGV. The chain's CDR3 is CASSFDTGVTYEQYF. The CDR3 nucleotides read TGTGCTAGCAGCTTCGATACAGGGGTTACCTACGAACAGTACTTC.

In this sample, this clonotype turned up many times. This chain connects TRBV6-5 to TRBJ1-4, with D maybe TRBD1 (6 bases). V lost 2 bases and J lost 7, with 14 bases in between. Germline V lookup: CDR1 MNHEY, CDR2 SVGAGI. The length of the CDR3 is 15 residues. Here the CDR3 DNA reads TGTGCCAGCAGTTACGGATTAGGGGGACGTGAAAAACTGTTTTTT. It codes for CASSYGLGGREKLFF.

Sample share makes this clonotype large. The chain has TRBV11-2 and TRBJ1-5; unclear D gene. The V end lost 0 bases, the J end lost 2 bases, and 2 bases lay between the germline ends. The germline V gene has CDR1 SGHAT and CDR2 FQNNGV. The CDR3 consists of 13 residues. DNA of the CDR3: TGTGCCAGCAGCTTAGACCGCAATCAGCCCCAGCATTTT. Its protein is CASSLDRNQPQHF.

The genes are TRBV24-1 and TRBJ1-2, with TRBD1 as a possible D gene (6 bases). CDR3 length: 12 amino acids. V was pared by 6 bases and J by 4 bases, with 8 bases between. Germline lookup yields CDR1 KGHDR and CDR2 SFDVKD. CDR3 protein: CATSSGAYGYTF. The CDR3 DNA reads as TGTGCCACCAGTTCAGGGGCCTATGGCTACACCTTC.

On this clonotype itself: At one boundary the junction diverges from the germline segment, which might be a read error. The chain employs TRBV11-2 and TRBJ2-1, with D unresolved. The germline V gene encodes CDR1 SGHAT and CDR2 FQNNGV. The CDR3 runs 13 residues. The CDR3 nucleotides read TGTGCCGGCAGCTTAGAGTGGGCAGCCGAGCAGTTATTC. The encoded protein is CAGSLEWAAEQLF.

As for this clonotype: Since a much larger clone is just one base distant, this may be a read error. This chain joins TRBV7-9 and TRBJ2-7; D is undetermined. Germline V CDR1 and CDR2: SEHNR, FQNEAQ (reference sequence). This CDR3 comprises 14 residues. The CDR3 sequence: CASNLFRSPGEQYF. The CDR3 DNA sequence: TGTGCCAGCAACTTATTTCGGAGCCCTGGGGAGCAGTACTTC.

Remarks on this clonotype: This likely comes from a read error, as the CDR3 has no conserved phenylalanine or tryptophan at its end. The chain links TRBV11-2 to TRBJ2-7; either TRBD1 or TRBD2 may fit D (6 bases each). Germline CDR1 SGHAT, CDR2 FQNNGV. The CDR3 has 15 amino acids. CDR3 loop: CISSSGAGRTYEQYL. CDR3 in DNA: TGTATCAGCAGCTCGGGGGCAGGCCGGACCTACGAGCAGTACCTC.

As concerns this clonotype: A clone one base away is much larger, so this may be a read error. The chain's CDR3 is CASSRHGTSGMVAQYF. The CDR3 bases are TGTGCCAGCAGTAGACACGGGACTAGCGGGATGGTGGCCCAGTACTTC. V is TRBV6-2 or TRBV6-3 and J is TRBJ2-5; 13 positions match TRBD2. The germline CDR1 and CDR2 sequences are MNHEY and SVGEGT. The CDR3 is 16 residues long. Losses at the gene ends were 5 bases for V and 9 bases for J; bases not matched to a gene: 12.

Turning to this clonotype: Just one base apart from a much larger clone, this may be a read error. This chain uses TRBV5-1 with TRBJ2-7; D is undetermined. This CDR3 has 12 amino acids. The V gene's germline CDR1 is SGHRS and CDR2 YFSETQ. CDR3 loop: CDSSLLSDEQYF. The CDR3 nucleotides read TGCGACAGCAGCTTGTTGTCGGACGAGCAGTACTTC.

To note about this clonotype: The junction departs from the called germline gene at one end, perhaps through a read error. The chain carries TRBV28 and TRBJ1-5; tentative D call: TRBD1 (6 bases). The CDR3 runs to 14 residues. Germline V gene sequence: CDR1 MDHEN, CDR2 SYDVKM. Here the CDR3 DNA reads TGTGTCAGCAGCCAGGACAGCTTTAATCAGCCCCAACATTTT. This translates into CVSSQDSFNQPQHF.

This clonotype was seen many times. This chain uses TRBV5-5 with TRBJ2-7; TRBD1 agrees at 7 bases. Trimming cost V 3 bases and J 5 bases; bases outside gene matches: 8. Germline-derived CDR1 and CDR2 are SGHKS and YYEKEE (reference sequence). The CDR3 has 14 amino acids. The DNA of the CDR3 is TGTGCCAGCAGCTGGGGACAGATGGGGAACGAGCAGTACTTC. It is translated as CASSWGQMGNEQYF.

The table lists this clonotype with a few counts. The rearrangement links TRBV7-9 to TRBJ1-2; 7 bases agree with TRBD1. The CDR3 runs to 15 residues. The J segment lost 6 bases and the V segment lost 3 bases, leaving 10 bases of the junction unmatched. Germline lookup yields CDR1 SEHNR and CDR2 FQNEAQ (reference sequence). The CDR3 DNA is TGTGCCAGCAGCTTGGGGGACAGATCAAGTGATGGCTACACCTTC. Encoded protein: CASSLGDRSSDGYTF.

Comment on this clonotype: A much larger clonotype is one base distant, so this may be a read error. The chain uses TRBV6-2 or TRBV6-3 and TRBJ2-3; a weak D match, TRBD1 (6 bases). CDR3 size: 16 residues. The germline V gene has CDR1 MNHEY and CDR2 SVGEGT. The chain's CDR3 is CASSTTRDTSTDMQYF. As DNA, the CDR3 is TGTGCCAGCAGCACCACCCGGGACACAAGCACAGATATGCAGTATTTT.

In regard to this clonotype: The junction does not match germline at one end; this may be a read error. The chain joins TRBV6-1 to TRBJ2-1, with 9 bases aligning to TRBD1. Germline V lookup: CDR1 MNHNS, CDR2 SASEGT. This CDR3 comprises 12 residues. CDR3 protein: CVGQGIYNEQFF. The CDR3 DNA reads TGCGTCGGACAGGGGATATACAATGAGCAGTTCTTC.

Points on this clonotype: A much larger clone differs by one base, so this may be a read error. A read error is likely, as this CDR3 ends without the conserved phenylalanine or tryptophan. V is TRBV20-1 and J is TRBJ2-2; 7 bases are shared with TRBD2. Trimming removed 0 bases from V and 0 bases from J; junction bases left unmatched: 4. Germline assignment: CDR1 DFQATT and CDR2 SNEGSKA (reference sequence). CDR3 size: 16 residues. CDR3 amino acids: CSARDPGRANTGELFI. The CDR3 DNA reads TGCAGTGCTAGAGACCCGGGGAGGGCGAACACCGGGGAGCTGTTTATT.

This clonotype was seen a handful of times. A clone one base away is much larger, so this may be a read error. The chain links TRBV6-5 to TRBJ2-5; TRBD1 is a possible D gene (5 bases). The CDR3 covers 14 residues. Germline V gene sequence: CDR1 MNHEY, CDR2 SVGAGI. DNA of the CDR3: TGTGTCAGCAGAAACGGACACGACCAAGAGACCCAGTACTTC. It specifies CVSRNGHDQETQYF.